This TCR beta chain was captured by sequencing in a study of blood T cell repertoires in COVID-19. Study as a whole: Acute and convalescent COVID-19 samples came from the United States, Italy and Spain.

TCRdb's copy holds only in-frame clones and misses some; the assay was immunoSEQ multiplex PCR. This sample has fewer than 150,000 clones, with more than 70% found just once. The ends were cut back, 3 bases at V and 9 bases at J, with 8 bases in the middle. CDR1 and CDR2 (germline): SQVTM, ANQGSEA. The CDR3 consists of 11 residues. This TCR was recovered from a woman aged 25 to 45 who had recovered from COVID-19. Source material: peripheral blood. The rearrangement links TRBV29-1 to TRBJ2-2; maybe TRBD1 (6 bases). As DNA, the CDR3 is TGCAGCGTTGAGACAGGACGGGAGCTGTTTTTT. Translated, it gives CSVETGRELFF.